Below, 29 T cell receptor beta chains from the same sample are listed, as sequenced in a study of blood T cell repertoires in COVID-19. Clones were read by immunoSEQ multiplex PCR, and TCRdb kept only the in-frame ones, dropping some. The repertoire includes 40,000 to 50,000 clones, about 89% of them detected once, and about 0.4% sits in the top ten. Sequenced input: peripheral blood. All receptors derive from a human donor in a cohort sampled during active COVID-19.

The chain is built from TRBV6-5 and TRBJ2-7, with D possibly matching TRBD2 (6 bases). Germline CDR1 and CDR2: MNHEY and SVGAGI. This CDR3 comprises 14 residues. Trimming removed 2 bases from V and 1 base from J, with 9 bases in between. The chain's CDR3 is CASSYGGISYEQYF. The CDR3 bases are TGTGCCAGCAGTTACGGGGGGATTTCCTACGAGCAGTACTTC.

The chain combines TRBV27 with TRBJ1-2; TRBD1 is a possible D gene (6 bases). Germline V CDR1 and CDR2: MNHEY, SMNVEV (reference sequence). The CDR3 is made up of 17 amino acids. The V gene lost 2 bases and the J gene lost 6 bases, with 22 bases spanning the gap. For the CDR3, the DNA is TGTGCCAGCAGTTTAAGGTCAGGTAGGACAGCGGCCGATGGCTACACCTTC. Translation: CASSLRSGRTAADGYTF.

The chain couples TRBV9 to TRBJ2-2; possibly TRBD1 for D (6 bases). CDR1 and CDR2 from the germline V gene are SGDLS and YYNGEE. V dropped 4 bases and J dropped 7 bases, with 17 bases sitting between them. The CDR3 totals 15 residues. CDR3 protein: CASSNKGQGGGELFF. Written as DNA, the CDR3 is TGTGCCAGCAGCAACAAGGGACAAGGTGGCGGGGAGCTGTTTTTT. Full variable domain (missing parts from reference TRBV9 and TRBJ2-2): DSGVTQTPKHLITATGQRVTLRCSPRSGDLSVYWYQQSLDQGLQFLIQYYNGEERAKGNILERFSAQQFPDLHSELNLSSLELGDSALYFCASSNKGQGGGELFFGEGSRLTVL.

This sequence joins TRBV11-2 and TRBJ1-1; possible D gene TRBD1, 6 bases. CDR3 length: 15 amino acids. V gave up 4 bases and J gave up 1 base, with 13 bases separating them. Germline lookup yields CDR1 SGHAT and CDR2 FQNNGV. The DNA for the CDR3 is TGTGCCAGCAGCTCCCCTATGACAGGGAACACTGAAGCTTTCTTT. Its protein product is CASSSPMTGNTEAFF.

The chain couples TRBV19 to TRBJ2-2; 11 nucleotides agree with TRBD2. V dropped 3 bases and J dropped 0; count of bases not matched to a gene: 0. The germline CDR1 and CDR2 sequences are LNHDA and SQIVND (reference sequence). CDR3 length: 16 residues. This CDR3 is CASSISGGANTGELFF. CDR3 in DNA: TGTGCCAGTAGTATTAGCGGGGGGGCGAACACCGGGGAGCTGTTTTTT.

This clone appeared a few times. The genes are TRBV3-1 (or the pseudogene TRBV3-2) and TRBJ1-2; 7 bases match TRBD1. The length of the CDR3 is 14 residues. V was pared by 1 base and J by 7 bases, with 6 bases of the junction left unmatched. CDR1 and CDR2 (germline): LGHDT, YNNKEL (reference sequence). The CDR3 is CASSQAAGGSGYTF. The CDR3 DNA is TGTGCCAGCAGCCAAGCAGCAGGGGGTTCTGGCTACACCTTC.

The rearrangement joins TRBV13 to TRBJ2-7; D perhaps matches TRBD1 (5 bases). CDR1 and CDR2 from the germline V gene are PRHDT and FYEKMQ (reference sequence). The V and J ends lost 0 bases and 7 bases respectively, with 16 bases between them. CDR3 length equals 15 residues. As DNA, the CDR3 is TGTGCCAGCAGCTTAGGCTCGCAGGGAAGTAGGGAGCAGTACTTC. This codes for CASSLGSQGSREQYF.

V and J are TRBV6-2 or TRBV6-3 and TRBJ1-1, with 7 bases that match TRBD1. CDR3 length: 16 amino acids. Germline assignment: CDR1 MNHEY and CDR2 SVGEGT. V lost 0 bases to trimming and J lost 5 bases; unmatched junction nucleotides: 9. The CDR3 region is CASSYSNHAGGTEAFF. The CDR3 region has the DNA TGTGCCAGCAGTTACTCGAATCACGCAGGGGGAACTGAAGCTTTCTTT.

This clone is a singleton in its sample. This rearrangement joins TRBV5-6 to TRBJ2-1; no clear D. The CDR3 spans 13 residues. Germline CDR1 SGHDT, CDR2 YYEEEE. Trimming shortened V by 0 bases and J by 6 bases, and 7 bases separated the two germline ends. The CDR3 nucleotides are TGTGCCAGCAGCTTGGCCTCGGGCAATGAGCAGTTCTTC. This sequence encodes CASSLASGNEQFF.

The chain links TRBV10-3 to TRBJ1-4; maybe TRBD1 (5 bases). The V gene lost 0 bases and the J gene lost 3 bases, with 8 bases spanning the gap. The CDR3 sequence is 15 residues long. The germline V gene encodes CDR1 ENHRY and CDR2 SYGVKD. CDR3 sequence reads: CAISESRGANEKLFF. In DNA form, the CDR3 reads TGTGCCATCAGTGAGTCGCGGGGGGCTAATGAAAAACTGTTTTTT.

The chain couples TRBV7-2 to TRBJ2-7; 9 bases are a match to TRBD2. The V segment lost 4 bases and the J segment 5 bases; nucleotides outside the gene matches: 3. Germline CDR1 and CDR2: SGHTA and FQGNSA. The CDR3 extends over 13 amino acids. The CDR3 DNA reads TGTGCCAGCAGCTCGGGACTAGCCCACGAGCAGTACTTC. Translation gives CASSSGLAHEQYF.

The chain employs TRBV6-5 and TRBJ1-2; 10 bases fit TRBD1. Germline CDR1 reads MNHEY; CDR2 reads SVGAGI. V was clipped by 9 bases and J by 0 bases; unmatched bases: 7. The length of the CDR3 is 15 residues. The CDR3 sequence is CARRDRGPANYGYTF. CDR3 sequence (DNA): TGTGCCAGAAGGGACAGGGGCCCTGCTAACTATGGCTACACCTTC.

The V and J genes are TRBV19 and TRBJ1-1; perhaps TRBD1 as D (6 bases). The CDR3 is 12 residues long. Per the germline V gene, CDR1 is LNHDA and CDR2 is SQIVND (reference sequence). The V end was cut by 6 bases, the J end by 4 bases, with 9 bases between. As DNA, the CDR3 is TGTGCCAGTAGGCAAGGGGGCACTGAAGCTTTCTTT. Its translation: CASRQGGTEAFF.

V and J are TRBV11-2 and TRBJ2-7; a possible D gene is TRBD2 (5 bases). Trimming pared 4 bases from V and 2 bases from J, leaving 15 bases between. This CDR3 contains 15 residues. Germline V gives CDR1 SGHAT, CDR2 FQNNGV. The CDR3 coding sequence is TGTGCCAGCAGCTCGCCCCGGGAACAGACCTACGAGCAGTACTTC. As protein: CASSSPREQTYEQYF.

This sequence joins TRBV12-3 or TRBV12-4 and TRBJ1-5, with D unclear. The CDR3 spans 12 residues. Trimming took 3 bases from V and 10 from J, leaving 10 bases between them. DNA of the CDR3: TGTGCCAGCAGTTTGTCCACAATCCCCCAGCATTTT. Its translation: CASSLSTIPQHF.

The V and J genes are TRBV4-1 and TRBJ2-5; TRBD2 matches 12 bases. The germline V gene has CDR1 MGHRA and CDR2 YSYEKL. Trimming cost V 0 bases and J 0 bases; bases outside gene matches: 11. CDR3 length: 20 amino acids. The DNA for the CDR3 is TGCGCCAGCAGCCAAGAAAGTTTACCTAGCGGGGGGGGAAACCAAGAGACCCAGTACTTC. Its protein product is CASSQESLPSGGGNQETQYF.

The chain recombines TRBV5-1 with TRBJ1-2; 7 bases match TRBD1. Trimming removed 3 bases from V and 2 bases from J; junction bases left unmatched: 4. Germline assignment: CDR1 SGHRS and CDR2 YFSETQ. The length of the CDR3 is 14 residues. The DNA of the CDR3 is TGCGCCAGCAGCTGGGGGGACAGCAACTATGGCTACACCTTC. Its protein product is CASSWGDSNYGYTF.

V gene TRBV4-2 combines with J gene TRBJ2-3; TRBD2 aligns across 8 bases. CDR3 size: 18 residues. Germline lookup yields CDR1 LGHNA and CDR2 YNFKEQ. J was trimmed by 2 bases and V by 0 bases; bases with no gene match: 10. CDR3 loop: CASSQEVSIAGYTDTQYF. CDR3 coding DNA: TGTGCCAGCAGCCAAGAGGTCTCGATAGCGGGGTACACAGATACGCAGTATTTT.

The V and J genes are TRBV3-1 (or the pseudogene TRBV3-2) and TRBJ2-7, with D possibly TRBD2 on 6 matching bases. CDR1 and CDR2 (germline): LGHDT, YNNKEL (reference sequence). The CDR3 is 11 amino acids. Between the trimmed V and J ends, which lost 8 bases and 3 bases, there was a span of 8 bases. The CDR3 DNA sequence: TGTGCCAGCGGGGGACTCTACGAGCAGTACTTC. Its translation: CASGGLYEQYF.

This chain joins TRBV11-3 and TRBJ2-2; the D is unclear. The CDR3 has 12 amino acids. V was cut by 5 bases and J by 2 bases, with 3 bases left in between. Germline V gene sequence: CDR1 SGHNT, CDR2 YENEEA. CDR3 in amino acids: CASSLNTGELFF. For the CDR3, the DNA is TGTGCCAGCAGCCTAAACACCGGGGAGCTGTTTTTT.

This clone is a singleton in its sample. This rearrangement joins TRBV11-2 to TRBJ1-1, with a possible D match to TRBD1 (5 bases). The CDR3 is 13 residues long. Trimming removed 5 bases at V and 7 bases at J, with 14 bases between. The germline CDR1 and CDR2 sequences are SGHAT and FQNNGV. The CDR3 here is CASSPLGHGEAFF. The CDR3 nucleotides are TGTGCCAGCAGCCCATTAGGACACGGTGAAGCTTTCTTT.

The chain combines TRBV3-1 (or the pseudogene TRBV3-2) with TRBJ2-1; 7 positions match TRBD2. Trimming at V came to 7 bases and at J to 4 bases, leaving 7 bases not matched to a gene. This CDR3 spans 14 amino acids. The germline gives CDR1 LGHDT, CDR2 YNNKEL (reference sequence). The CDR3 here is CASNQRGAYNEQFF. For the CDR3, the DNA is TGTGCCAGCAACCAGCGGGGTGCTTACAATGAGCAGTTCTTC.

Only a few counts were recorded for this clone. This chain uses TRBV2 with TRBJ1-5; D might be TRBD1 (6 bases). CDR3 length equals 13 residues. The V and J ends lost 7 bases and 9 bases respectively, with 16 bases between them. Per germline, CDR1 SNHLY and CDR2 FYNNEI. CDR3 sequence (DNA): TGTGCCAGCAAGATCTTCTCACAGGGGCCCCAGCATTTT. This gives the protein CASKIFSQGPQHF.

This CDR3 reads CASSFFPSGANVLTF. As DNA, the CDR3 is TGTGCCAGCAGTTTTTTTCCGTCTGGGGCCAACGTCCTGACTTTC. This sequence joins TRBV27 and TRBJ2-6, with D hard to call. The CDR3 is 15 residues long. Trimming pared 3 bases from V and 1 base from J, leaving 7 bases between. Per the germline V gene, CDR1 is MNHEY and CDR2 is SMNVEV (reference sequence).

The J gene is TRBJ2-1, the V gene TRBV11-3; possibly TRBD2 for D (6 bases). The CDR3 is 17 residues long. Germline-derived CDR1 and CDR2 are SGHNT and YENEEA. V was shortened by 4 bases and J by 0 bases, with 16 bases between the two germline ends. The CDR3 DNA is TGTGCCAGCAGCTCAGGGACGGGACTTAGCTCCTACAATGAGCAGTTCTTC. Its protein is CASSSGTGLSSYNEQFF. The variable domain in full, completed from reference TRBV11-3 and TRBJ2-1, reads EAGVVQSPRYKIIEKKQPVAFWCNPISGHNTLYWYLQNLGQGPELLIRYENEEAVDDSQLPKDRFSAERLKGVDSTLKIQPAELGDSAVYLCASSSGTGLSSYNEQFFGPGTRLTVL.

The chain combines TRBV13 with TRBJ1-1; 7 positions agree with TRBD1. The CDR3 is 14 residues long. Germline CDR1 and CDR2: PRHDT and FYEKMQ (reference sequence). V dropped 5 bases and J dropped 3; count of bases not matched to a gene: 6. CDR3 bases: TGTGCCAGCAGCCGGACGGGACAGCACACTGAAGCTTTCTTT. This gives the protein CASSRTGQHTEAFF.

The chain joins TRBV5-1 to TRBJ1-1, with 10 bases that match TRBD1. Germline CDR1 and CDR2: SGHRS and YFSETQ. The CDR3 length is 15 residues. J was trimmed by 2 bases and V by 4 bases; bases with no gene match: 5. The CDR3 DNA reads TGCGCCAGCAGCAGACAGGGGGCGCAAAACACTGAAGCTTTCTTT. Residues: CASSRQGAQNTEAFF.

This clone was seen a single time. The V gene is TRBV6-2 or TRBV6-3, the J gene TRBJ1-1, with unresolved D. V lost 4 bases, J lost 1 base, and 10 bases lay in between. This CDR3 comprises 14 residues. Germline V gene lookup returns CDR1 MNHEY and CDR2 SVGEGT. The CDR3 DNA is TGTGCCAGCAGTTTCCCCCCGGGGAACACTGAAGCTTTCTTT. Translating it yields CASSFPPGNTEAFF.

The rearrangement links TRBV5-5 to TRBJ1-3; D possibly corresponds to TRBD1 (5 bases). Germline-derived CDR1 and CDR2 are SGHKS and YYEKEE (reference sequence). Trimming pared 0 bases from V and 2 bases from J, leaving 12 bases between. There are 16 residues in the CDR3. CDR3 in amino acids: CASSLGTGHTGNTIYF. In nucleotides, the CDR3 is TGTGCCAGCAGCTTGGGGACCGGACATACTGGAAACACCATATATTTT.